This record covers a single T cell receptor (beta chain). This clonotype was detected only a few times. Its binding antigen is unknown. Per-base qualities were not stored, and no clone one base away is much larger. This entry comes from a study of CD8+CD57+ T cells in acquired aplastic anemia (dated by TCRdb to between 2018 and 2020). General notes on the study: Extracted DNA from sorted CD4+ and CD8+ cells averaged 3.2 ug, ranging from roughly 0.17 to 30 ug. CD8+CD57+ expansion was defined as a frequency above the mean frequency observed in healthy subjects. Paper-wide results and their limitations: Patients and healthy controls showed no significant difference in CD8+ Simpson's diversity (P=0.060). Around 27 CD8+ CDR3 sequences were found to be shared between patients and controls, but these sequences appeared to be highly expressed in patients and within the immunodominant clones of the patients.

Flow cytometry had shown CD8+CD57+ cell expansion in the patients selected for sequencing. Every patient had a diagnosis of severe acquired aplastic anemia based on International Study of Aplastic Anemia and Agranulocytosis and Camitta criteria. No patient had received any therapy when blood was sampled. In the study, sorted CD4+ and CD8+ blood T cells from patients with severe aplastic anemia and from healthy subjects underwent deep sequencing of TCR repertoires. In the USA, patient enrollment took place under clinicaltrials.gov protocols 00001620, 01623167, 00001397, 00071045, 00081523 and 00961064. Ficoll-Paque density gradient centrifugation was used to isolate peripheral blood mononuclear cells. Before DNA extraction, CD4+ and CD8+ T cells were sorted by FACS or by magnetic beads. Genomic DNA served as template for TCR beta VDJ combination and CDR3 sequence profiling. TCR repertoire sequencing was run on an Illumina HiSeq 2000. Per the source publication's procedure: TRBV/TRBJ rearrangement plots, CDR3 size and DJ length profiles, and Simpson's diversity index were used to assess repertoires. Whichever DNA sequence was most abundant in the deep sequencing data was defined as the immunodominant clone. CDR3 amino acid sequences were screened for sharing across subjects and were compared with published repertoires and the VDJdb database. TCRdb trimmed the raw reads at Q25, called clones with MiXCR and kept productive beta chains. Rows are unified per CDR3 protein, each entry keeping the most common DNA and genes. The V and J calls shown here were made by TCRdb, not taken from the authors' results. The sample table shows about 200,000 distinct CDR3 sequences, and 65% are seen once. The ten largest account for roughly 64% of the sample.

V lost 4 bases and J lost 12 bases; the stretch between them is 12 bases long. Inclusive of the bounding cysteine and phenylalanine, the CDR3 is 11 residues long. The only DNA kept is the CDR3, 33 bases in frame from the first base. In the germline V gene (reference sequence), CDR1 corresponds to SEHNR and CDR2 to FQNEAQ. The sequenced sample consisted of sorted CD4+, CD8+, or CD8+CD57+ T cells (not recorded which) from PBMCs. The rearrangement joined TRBV7-9 to TRBJ1-1; the D gene is not confidently resolved. This sequence was found in a human donor with aplastic anemia. The nucleotide sequence reads as follows: TGTGCCAGCAGCTCCGGAGGTCAGCCTTTCTTT. This yields the protein CASSSGGQPFF.